One sample yielded the 21 T cell receptor beta chains listed below, sequenced in a study of Ad26.COV2.S vaccination and SARS-CoV-2 variants. The sample's treatment: roughly 20 received Ad26.COV2.S at low or high dose, single or two shots; about 5 received placebo; per-sample allocation not given. The samples date from day 63 after the first vaccine or placebo injection. This table comes from immunoSEQ multiplex PCR, and its TCRdb copy is limited to in-frame clones, with some not included. The sample carries 350,000 to 500,000 clones, less than 95% recorded once. Material: peripheral blood, obtained in a trial of Ad26.COV2.S vaccine versus placebo. All receptors derive from a person aged 18-65 years who received the Ad26.COV2.S COVID-19 vaccine or a placebo.

The rearrangement joins TRBV18 to TRBJ2-1; 7 nucleotides match TRBD1. V was clipped by 5 bases and J by 8 bases; unmatched bases: 9. The CDR3 contains 14 residues. CDR1 KGHSH and CDR2 LQKENI come from the germline V gene. CDR3 DNA: TGTGCCAGCTCAAAGGGACAGAGGTTCGATGAGCAGTTCTTC. As protein: CASSKGQRFDEQFF.

Note on this clone: The junction departs from the called germline gene at one end, perhaps through a read error. V gene TRBV10-1 combines with J gene TRBJ2-1; 7 bases fit TRBD2. The V gene's germline CDR1 is WNHNN and CDR2 SYGVQD (reference sequence). This CDR3 contains 15 residues. CDR3 bases: TGCGCCAGCAGCCCGGGGCCCGGGGGGTACACTGAGCAGTTCTTC. Its protein is CASSPGPGGYTEQFF.

This clone was observed a single time. The chain is built from TRBV2 and TRBJ2-5; 8 positions agree with TRBD1. CDR3 length: 13 amino acids. CDR1 SNHLY and CDR2 FYNNEI come from the germline V gene. The trim removed 7 bases at V and 0 bases at J, leaving 1 base unmatched. The CDR3 nucleotides are TGTGCCAGCACCAGGGGGCACCAAGAGACCCAGTACTTC. Its protein product is CASTRGHQETQYF. Full variable domain (rest looked up from reference TRBV2 and TRBJ2-5): EPEVTQTPSHQVTQMGQEVILRCVPISNHLYFYWYRQILGQKVEFLVSFYNNEISEKSEIFDDQFSVERPDGSNFTLKIRSTKLEDSAMYFCASTRGHQETQYFGPGTRLLVL.

The gene calls are TRBV9 and TRBJ2-5; TRBD1 matches at 7 bases. V lost 4 bases to trimming and J lost 1 base; unmatched junction nucleotides: 7. Germline V lookup: CDR1 SGDLS, CDR2 YYNGEE. CDR3 length: 15 residues. The CDR3 sequence is CASSPTGQRQETQYF. CDR3 in DNA: TGTGCCAGCAGCCCCACGGGACAGCGCCAAGAGACCCAGTACTTC.

The chain has TRBV7-9 and TRBJ2-1; TRBD2 might be the D (5 bases). There are 15 residues in the CDR3. The germline V gene has CDR1 SEHNR and CDR2 FQNEAQ (reference sequence). Trimming left V 0 bases short and J 2 bases short, with 8 bases between. CDR3 loop: CASSLAGVTYNEQFF. The CDR3 DNA reads TGTGCCAGCAGCTTAGCGGGAGTCACCTACAATGAGCAGTTCTTC.

This rearrangement joins TRBV6-5 to TRBJ2-1; 9 bases match TRBD2. In germline, CDR1 is MNHEY, CDR2 SVGAGI. V lost 0 bases, J lost 6 bases, and 6 bases stayed unmatched. CDR3 length equals 16 residues. In DNA form, the CDR3 reads TGTGCCAGCAGTTACTCGCCAGCGGGAGGTATCAATGAGCAGTTCTTC. Translation: CASSYSPAGGINEQFF.

This clone has just one count. The sample contains more than one DNA sequence encoding this CDR3. V gene TRBV2 combines with J gene TRBJ2-5, with no clear D. V lost 3 bases and J 5 bases, leaving 1 base between the germline ends. The CDR3 length is 10 residues. Looked up from germline, CDR1 is SNHLY and CDR2 is FYNNEI. CDR3 DNA: TGTGCCAGCAGTGACGAGACCCAGTACTTC. As protein: CASSDETQYF.

The table lists this clone with a count of one. CDR3 DNA sequence: TGTGCCAGCAGCTTAGCGTCGGCGGGTCAGGGCTACACCTTC. Protein sequence: CASSLASAGQGYTF. The chain has TRBV7-2 and TRBJ1-2; D unresolved. V was clipped by 0 bases and J by 8 bases, with 13 bases between them. This CDR3 contains 14 residues. Germline V gene sequence: CDR1 SGHTA, CDR2 FQGNSA.

This rearrangement joins TRBV2 to TRBJ2-1, with TRBD2 matching 7 bases. The CDR3 has 14 residues. Germline CDR1 is SNHLY and CDR2 is FYNNEI. V lost 2 bases, J lost 5 bases, and 3 bases stayed unmatched. The CDR3 DNA reads TGTGCCAGCAGTGAACTAGCGGCCAACAATGAGCAGTTCTTC. Encoded protein: CASSELAANNEQFF.

The chain recombines TRBV5-4 with TRBJ2-7, with 8 bases aligning to TRBD1. V shed 5 bases, J shed 5 bases, and the junction held 6 bases outside the gene matches. The CDR3 spans 13 residues. Germline V gene lookup returns CDR1 SGHNT and CDR2 YYREEE (reference sequence). The CDR3 nucleotides read TGTGCCAGCAGTACGGACAGGGCGGACGAGCAGTACTTC. Translating it yields CASSTDRADEQYF. Full variable domain (remainder filled in from reference TRBV5-4 and TRBJ2-7): ETGVTQSPTHLIKTRGQQVTLRCSSQSGHNTVSWYQQALGQGPQFIFQYYREEENGRGNFPPRFSGLQFPNYSSELNVNALELDDSALYLCASSTDRADEQYFGPGTRLTVT.

The chain uses TRBV6-2 or TRBV6-3 and TRBJ2-7; TRBD1 or TRBD2 may be the D gene (6 bases each). Germline V lookup: CDR1 MNHEY, CDR2 SVGEGT. The length of the CDR3 is 11 residues. The V end lost 5 bases, the J end lost 5 bases, and 7 bases lay between the germline ends. Written as DNA, the CDR3 is TGTGCCAGCAGTAGGGGGGACGAGCAGTACTTC. This gives the protein CASSRGDEQYF.

This chain connects TRBV7-9 to TRBJ1-4; perhaps TRBD1 as D (6 bases). Per germline, CDR1 SEHNR and CDR2 FQNEAQ (reference sequence). V lost 6 bases, J lost 5 bases, and 10 bases lay in between. CDR3 length equals 13 residues. DNA for the CDR3: TGTGCCAGCAGGAACGACAGGAATGAAAAACTGTTTTTT. Residues: CASRNDRNEKLFF.

The chain couples TRBV3-1 (or the pseudogene TRBV3-2) to TRBJ2-7; D is unclear. The germline V gene encodes CDR1 LGHDT and CDR2 YNNKEL (reference sequence). The CDR3 consists of 11 residues. The V end was cut by 1 base, the J end by 7 bases, with 5 bases between. The CDR3 protein is CASSQGREQYF. The CDR3 region has the DNA TGTGCCAGCAGCCAAGGCAGGGAGCAGTACTTC.

The V and J genes are TRBV7-9 and TRBJ2-2; D is unclear. V dropped 0 bases and J dropped 4 bases, with 6 bases sitting between them. The CDR3 totals 14 residues. From germline, CDR1 is SEHNR and CDR2 FQNEAQ (reference sequence). The CDR3 sequence: CASSLAGFTGELFF. The CDR3 nucleotides are TGTGCCAGCAGCTTAGCAGGTTTCACCGGGGAGCTGTTTTTT.

The chain has TRBV5-6 and TRBJ1-2, with D uncertain. Trimming stripped 0 bases from V and 4 bases from J, with 7 bases between. The germline V gene has CDR1 SGHDT and CDR2 YYEEEE. The CDR3 is 13 amino acids. As DNA, the CDR3 is TGTGCCAGCAGCTTGGGCGCCAGCTATGGCTACACCTTC. Translation gives CASSLGASYGYTF.

The rearrangement joins TRBV13 to TRBJ2-1, with TRBD2 matching 12 bases. The CDR3 covers 18 residues. Germline values: CDR1 PRHDT, CDR2 FYEKMQ (reference sequence). V dropped 3 bases and J dropped 1; count of bases not matched to a gene: 7. The chain's CDR3 is CASSFRTSGAWSYNEQFF. DNA of the CDR3: TGTGCCAGCAGCTTCCGGACTAGCGGGGCGTGGTCCTACAATGAGCAGTTCTTC.

The chain is built from TRBV4-1 and TRBJ1-2; 11 bases are a match to TRBD1. Germline V gives CDR1 MGHRA, CDR2 YSYEKL. V was clipped by 1 base and J by 8 bases; unmatched bases: 9. The CDR3 is 16 residues long. In DNA form, the CDR3 reads TGCGCCAGCAGCCAAGTCCCCGGGACAGGGGGTGGAGGCTACACCTTC. Translating it yields CASSQVPGTGGGGYTF.

The chain employs TRBV7-9 and TRBJ2-2; 10 bases fit TRBD1. The CDR3 runs 13 residues. Unmatched junction bases numbered 2, after V lost 7 bases and J lost 6 bases. The germline gives CDR1 SEHNR, CDR2 FQNEAQ (reference sequence). DNA for the CDR3: TGTGCCAGCAACGGACAGGGGGCCGGGGAGCTGTTTTTT. Protein product: CASNGQGAGELFF. Full variable domain (rest looked up from reference TRBV7-9 and TRBJ2-2): DTGVSQNPRHKITKRGQNVTFRCDPISEHNRLYWYRQTLGQGPEFLTYFQNEAQLEKSRLLSDRFSAERPKGSFSTLEIQRTEQGDSAMYLCASNGQGAGELFFGEGSRLTVL.

The rearrangement joins TRBV9 to TRBJ2-1, with D possibly being TRBD1 or TRBD2 (5 bases each). This CDR3 has 13 amino acids. Looked up from germline, CDR1 is SGDLS and CDR2 is YYNGEE. Trimming left V 4 bases short and J 2 bases short, with 7 bases between. The CDR3 DNA sequence: TGTGCCAGCAGCCAGGGACCCTACAATGAGCAGTTCTTC. The encoded protein is CASSQGPYNEQFF.

J is TRBJ2-7 and V is TRBV12-3 or TRBV12-4; D may be TRBD2 (6 bases). V was shortened by 6 bases and J by 0 bases, with 9 bases between the two germline ends. This CDR3 has 13 residues. The CDR3 here is CASRGSGSYEQYF. The CDR3 nucleotides read TGTGCCAGCAGGGGTAGCGGCTCCTACGAGCAGTACTTC.

The chain combines TRBV6-2 or TRBV6-3 with TRBJ1-2; D is undetermined. Germline V gives CDR1 MNHEY, CDR2 SVGEGT. V was trimmed by 5 bases and J by 4 bases, leaving 14 bases between them. The length of the CDR3 is 14 residues. Here the CDR3 DNA reads TGTGCCAGCAGTGGCCCCCAAGGACGCTATGGCTACACCTTC. This codes for CASSGPQGRYGYTF.